These 14 T cell receptor beta chains share one sample of origin, sequenced in a study of T cell responses to AZD1222 COVID-19 vaccine. Assay: immunoSEQ multiplex PCR; the TCRdb copy retains only in-frame clones and omits some. The table has some 130,000 clones, about 90% seen once. Material: peripheral blood, obtained on day 0 of AZD1222 vaccination. Receptors originate from an adult in good health.

The chain links TRBV7-9 to TRBJ2-1; no clear D. Germline V gene sequence: CDR1 SEHNR, CDR2 FQNEAQ (reference sequence). V was cut by 5 bases and J by 4 bases, with 18 bases left in between. CDR3 length: 16 amino acids. CDR3 nucleotide sequence: TGTGCCAGCAGCCCACACCTAACGGCGGCTTACAATGAGCAGTTCTTC. This encodes CASSPHLTAAYNEQFF.

The V gene is TRBV30, the J gene TRBJ2-3; 10 bases map to TRBD1. The germline CDR1 and CDR2 sequences are GTSNPN and SVGIG (reference sequence). With V trimmed by 7 bases and J by 2 bases, 6 bases remained unmatched. CDR3 length: 14 residues. The CDR3 here is CASPGQGNTDTQYF. The CDR3 region has the DNA TGTGCCTCACCGGGACAGGGGAACACAGATACGCAGTATTTT.

The CDR3 bases are TGTGCCAGCAGCCAAACGGGACTACCTAACAATGAGCAGTTCTTC. Amino acids: CASSQTGLPNNEQFF. The rearrangement links TRBV3-1 (or the pseudogene TRBV3-2) to TRBJ2-1; 7 nucleotides agree with TRBD2. CDR3 length: 15 residues. Germline V lookup: CDR1 LGHDT, CDR2 YNNKEL (reference sequence). The trim removed 2 bases at V and 5 bases at J, leaving 6 bases unmatched.

The V call is TRBV6-5, the J call TRBJ2-2; D gene ambiguous. The ends were cut back, 1 base at V and 2 bases at J, with 8 bases in the middle. CDR1 is MNHEY, CDR2 SVGAGI, per germline. The CDR3 has 15 amino acids. CDR3 sequence reads: CASSYLRPNTGELFF. Written as DNA, the CDR3 is TGTGCCAGCAGTTACTTAAGGCCAAACACCGGGGAGCTGTTTTTT.

This chain connects TRBV6-1 to TRBJ2-3; a weak D match, TRBD1 (6 bases). This CDR3 spans 15 amino acids. V was pared by 0 bases and J by 1 base, with 8 bases between. Germline assignment: CDR1 MNHNS and CDR2 SASEGT. The CDR3 DNA follows: TGTGCCAGCAGTGAAGCGCGACAGGGCACAGATACGCAGTATTTT. Translation: CASSEARQGTDTQYF.

The chain carries TRBV9 and TRBJ1-6; D perhaps matches TRBD1 (5 bases). The V gene's germline CDR1 is SGDLS and CDR2 YYNGEE. The CDR3 spans 14 residues. V lost 4 bases, J lost 6 bases, and 11 bases lay in between. This CDR3 reads CASSFGTSNSPLHF. In DNA, the CDR3 is TGTGCCAGCAGCTTTGGGACTTCTAATTCACCCCTCCACTTT.

This clone is a singleton in its sample. The CDR3 bases are TGTGCCAGCAGCTTAGGGGGGCAGGGGGCAGGGACTGAAGCTTTCTTT. Translated: CASSLGGQGAGTEAFF. V is TRBV11-2 and J is TRBJ1-1, with 8 bases identical to TRBD1. The V segment lost 1 base and the J segment 5 bases; nucleotides outside the gene matches: 9. This CDR3 contains 16 residues. Germline assignment: CDR1 SGHAT and CDR2 FQNNGV.

This chain uses TRBV4-3 with TRBJ2-1, with D possibly TRBD2 on 6 matching bases. V lost 0 bases, J lost 1 base, and 13 bases lay in between. Germline values: CDR1 LGHNA, CDR2 YSLEER. There are 17 residues in the CDR3. CDR3 nucleotides: TGCGCCAGCAGCCAAGATCGACTAGTTCAATCCTACAATGAGCAGTTCTTC. This codes for CASSQDRLVQSYNEQFF.

J is TRBJ2-3 and V is TRBV9, with 7 bases that match TRBD2. V dropped 7 bases and J dropped 2; count of bases not matched to a gene: 10. Germline V gene lookup returns CDR1 SGDLS and CDR2 YYNGEE. The CDR3 runs to 15 residues. The CDR3 bases are TGTGCCAGCGGGATTCTAGCGGATGCCACAGATACGCAGTATTTT. Translating gives CASGILADATDTQYF. The full variable domain, completed using reference TRBV9 and TRBJ2-3, is DSGVTQTPKHLITATGQRVTLRCSPRSGDLSVYWYQQSLDQGLQFLIQYYNGEERAKGNILERFSAQQFPDLHSELNLSSLELGDSALYFCASGILADATDTQYFGPGTRLTVL.

The rearrangement links TRBV10-2 to TRBJ1-3; 8 bases are a match to TRBD1. The CDR3 has 20 residues. Germline V gene data show CDR1 as WSHSY and CDR2 as SAAADI. Trimming took 2 bases from V and 4 from J; bases not matched to a gene: 19. CDR3: CASSEPPFYLTGAYGNTIYF. In nucleotides, the CDR3 is TGCGCCAGCAGTGAGCCCCCTTTCTACCTGACAGGGGCCTACGGAAACACCATATATTTT.

There are a few counts of this clone. This chain uses TRBV6-5 with TRBJ1-1; TRBD1 aligns across 8 bases. Per germline, CDR1 MNHEY and CDR2 SVGAGI. J gave up 5 bases and V 0 bases, and 5 bases lay outside the gene matches. The CDR3 totals 15 residues. The CDR3 coding sequence is TGTGCCAGCAGTTACTCCTGGACAGGGCTGACTGAAGCTTTCTTT. Translated: CASSYSWTGLTEAFF.

The chain recombines TRBV19 with TRBJ1-1; 9 bases map to TRBD1. CDR3 length: 17 residues. V was pared by 2 bases and J by 1 base, with 8 bases of the junction left unmatched. The germline V gene encodes CDR1 LNHDA and CDR2 SQIVND (reference sequence). The CDR3 loop reads CASSITGMGQGNTEAFF. In DNA form, the CDR3 reads TGTGCCAGTAGTATAACGGGTATGGGACAGGGGAACACTGAAGCTTTCTTT.

V gene TRBV5-4 combines with J gene TRBJ1-2; D is unclear. V was clipped by 0 bases and J by 8 bases, with 8 bases between them. The CDR3 spans 12 residues. Germline V CDR1 and CDR2: SGHNT, YYREEE (reference sequence). This CDR3 reads CASSLGLGGYTF. The DNA for the CDR3 is TGTGCCAGCAGCTTGGGGCTGGGCGGCTACACCTTC.

This clone occurred once. This chain connects TRBV27 to TRBJ1-2; maybe TRBD1 (5 bases). CDR1 and CDR2 from the germline V gene are MNHEY and SMNVEV (reference sequence). The length of the CDR3 is 15 residues. Deletions cut 2 bases from V and 4 bases from J, with 14 bases between. The CDR3 DNA follows: TGTGCCAGCAGTTTAGGACGGAGGGGAACCTATGGCTACACCTTC. Amino acids: CASSLGRRGTYGYTF.